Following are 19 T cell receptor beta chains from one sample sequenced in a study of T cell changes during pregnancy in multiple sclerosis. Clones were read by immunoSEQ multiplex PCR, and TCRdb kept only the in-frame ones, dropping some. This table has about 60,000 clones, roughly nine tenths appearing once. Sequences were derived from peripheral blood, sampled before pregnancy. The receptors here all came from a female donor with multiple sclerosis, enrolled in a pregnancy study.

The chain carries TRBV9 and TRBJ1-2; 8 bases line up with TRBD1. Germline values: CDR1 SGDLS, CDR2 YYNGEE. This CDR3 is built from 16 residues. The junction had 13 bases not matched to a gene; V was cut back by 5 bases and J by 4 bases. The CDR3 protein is CASSPFSGQEIYGYTF. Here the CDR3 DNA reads TGTGCCAGCAGTCCCTTCTCGGGACAGGAAATCTATGGCTACACCTTC.

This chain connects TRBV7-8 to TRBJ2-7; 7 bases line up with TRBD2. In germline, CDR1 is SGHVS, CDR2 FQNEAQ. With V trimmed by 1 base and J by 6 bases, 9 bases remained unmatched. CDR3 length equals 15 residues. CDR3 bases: TGTGCCAGCAGCTTAGGGTCCAGCGGGGAATTCGAGCAGTACTTC. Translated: CASSLGSSGEFEQYF.

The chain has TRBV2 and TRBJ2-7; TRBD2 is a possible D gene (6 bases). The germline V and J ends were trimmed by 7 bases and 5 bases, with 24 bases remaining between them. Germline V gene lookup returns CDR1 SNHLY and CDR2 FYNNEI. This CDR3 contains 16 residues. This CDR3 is CASTAGAGFGHHEQYF. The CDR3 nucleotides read TGTGCCAGCACGGCCGGGGCGGGATTCGGACACCACGAGCAGTACTTC.

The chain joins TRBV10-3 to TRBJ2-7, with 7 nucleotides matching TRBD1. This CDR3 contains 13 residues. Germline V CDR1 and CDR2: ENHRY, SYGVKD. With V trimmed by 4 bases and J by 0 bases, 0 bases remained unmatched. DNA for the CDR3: TGTGCCATCAGTGGGGACAGCTCCTACGAGCAGTACTTC. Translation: CAISGDSSYEQYF.

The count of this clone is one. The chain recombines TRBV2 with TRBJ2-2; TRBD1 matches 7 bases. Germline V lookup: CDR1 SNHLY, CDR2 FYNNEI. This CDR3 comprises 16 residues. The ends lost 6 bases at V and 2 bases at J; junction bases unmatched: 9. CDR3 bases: TGTGCCAGCAGCGACCTTGGGACAGTTAACACCGGGGAGCTGTTTTTT. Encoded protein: CASSDLGTVNTGELFF.

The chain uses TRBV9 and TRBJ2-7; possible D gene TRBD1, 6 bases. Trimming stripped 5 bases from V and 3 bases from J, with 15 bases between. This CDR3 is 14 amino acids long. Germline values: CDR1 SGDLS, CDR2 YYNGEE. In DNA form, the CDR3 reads TGTGCCAGCAGTCCTACCCCAGGGGTCTACGAGCAGTACTTC. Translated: CASSPTPGVYEQYF.

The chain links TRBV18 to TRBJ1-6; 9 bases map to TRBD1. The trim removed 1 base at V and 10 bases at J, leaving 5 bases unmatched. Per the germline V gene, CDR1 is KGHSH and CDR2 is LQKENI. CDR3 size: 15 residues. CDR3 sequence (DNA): TGTGCCAGCTCACCACTGGGACAGGGTGAGTCACCCCTCCACTTT. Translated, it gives CASSPLGQGESPLHF.

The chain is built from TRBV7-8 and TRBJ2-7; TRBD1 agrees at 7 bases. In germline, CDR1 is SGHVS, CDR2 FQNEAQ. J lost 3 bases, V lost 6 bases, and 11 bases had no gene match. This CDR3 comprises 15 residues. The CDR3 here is CASRPRTGQSYEQYF. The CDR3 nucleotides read TGTGCCAGCAGGCCTCGTACGGGACAGAGCTACGAGCAGTACTTC.

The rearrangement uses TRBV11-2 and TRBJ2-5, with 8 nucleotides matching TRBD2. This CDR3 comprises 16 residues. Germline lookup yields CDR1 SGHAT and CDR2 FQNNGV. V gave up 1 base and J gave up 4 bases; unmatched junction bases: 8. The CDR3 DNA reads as TGTGCCAGCAGCTTAGTTCGGGGGGGCCTGTTAGAGACCCAGTACTTC. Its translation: CASSLVRGGLLETQYF.

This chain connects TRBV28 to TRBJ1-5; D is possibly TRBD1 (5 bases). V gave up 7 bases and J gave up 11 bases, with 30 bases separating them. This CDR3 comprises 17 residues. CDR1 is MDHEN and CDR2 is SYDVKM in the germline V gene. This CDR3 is CASTSGGGGYNNKTQHF. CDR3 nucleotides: TGTGCCAGCACCAGTGGGGGAGGAGGATATAATAATAAGACCCAGCATTTT.

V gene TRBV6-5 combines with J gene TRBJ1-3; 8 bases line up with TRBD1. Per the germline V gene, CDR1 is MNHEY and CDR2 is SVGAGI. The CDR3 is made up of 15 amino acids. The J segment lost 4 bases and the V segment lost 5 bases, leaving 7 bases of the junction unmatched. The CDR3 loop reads CASSPDRGSGNTIYF. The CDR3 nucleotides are TGTGCCAGCAGTCCCGACAGGGGTTCAGGAAACACCATATATTTT.

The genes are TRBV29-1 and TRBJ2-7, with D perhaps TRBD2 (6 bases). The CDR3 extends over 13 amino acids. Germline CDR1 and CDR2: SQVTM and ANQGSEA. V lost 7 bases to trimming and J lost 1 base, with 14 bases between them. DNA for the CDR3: TGCAGCGCCCGGGGGTGGCAATCCTACGAGCAGTACTTC. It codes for CSARGWQSYEQYF.

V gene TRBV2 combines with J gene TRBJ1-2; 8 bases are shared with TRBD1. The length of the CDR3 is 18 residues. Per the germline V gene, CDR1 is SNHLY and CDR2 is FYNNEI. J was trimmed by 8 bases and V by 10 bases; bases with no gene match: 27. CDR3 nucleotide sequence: TGTGCCACCAGCGGACAGGGAGCTTTAGGATGGGGTTCGGGCGGCTACACCTTC. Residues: CATSGQGALGWGSGGYTF.

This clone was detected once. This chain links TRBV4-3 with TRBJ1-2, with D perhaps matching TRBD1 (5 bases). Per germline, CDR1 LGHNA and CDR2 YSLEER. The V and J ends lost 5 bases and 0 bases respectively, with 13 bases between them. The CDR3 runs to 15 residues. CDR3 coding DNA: TGCGCCAGCAGCTATGGGGGGGAAGCTAACTATGGCTACACCTTC. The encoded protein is CASSYGGEANYGYTF.

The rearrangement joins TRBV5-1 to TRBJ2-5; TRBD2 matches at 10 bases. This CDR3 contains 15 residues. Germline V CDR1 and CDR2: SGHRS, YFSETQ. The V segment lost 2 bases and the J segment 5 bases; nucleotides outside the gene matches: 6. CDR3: CASSLQRGGRETQYF. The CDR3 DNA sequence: TGCGCCAGCAGCTTACAGCGGGGGGGACGGGAGACCCAGTACTTC.

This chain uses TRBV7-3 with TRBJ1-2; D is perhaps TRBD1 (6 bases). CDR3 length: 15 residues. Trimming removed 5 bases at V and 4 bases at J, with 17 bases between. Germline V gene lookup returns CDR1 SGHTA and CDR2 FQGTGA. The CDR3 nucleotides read TGTGCCAGCAGCCGGGCGCGGGGGGCAACCTATGGCTACACCTTC. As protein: CASSRARGATYGYTF.

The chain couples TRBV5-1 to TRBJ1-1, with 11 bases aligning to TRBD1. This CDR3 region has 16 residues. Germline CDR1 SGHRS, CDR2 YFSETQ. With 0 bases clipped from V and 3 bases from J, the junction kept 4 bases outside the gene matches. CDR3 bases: TGCGCCAGCAGCTTGGGGACAGGGGGCGCGGACACTGAAGCTTTCTTT. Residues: CASSLGTGGADTEAFF.

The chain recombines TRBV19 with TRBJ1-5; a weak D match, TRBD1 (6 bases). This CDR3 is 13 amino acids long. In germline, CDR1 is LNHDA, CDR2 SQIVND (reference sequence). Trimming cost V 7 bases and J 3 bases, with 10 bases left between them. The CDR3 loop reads CASNDRFNQPQHF. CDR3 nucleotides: TGTGCCAGTAATGACAGGTTCAATCAGCCCCAGCATTTT.

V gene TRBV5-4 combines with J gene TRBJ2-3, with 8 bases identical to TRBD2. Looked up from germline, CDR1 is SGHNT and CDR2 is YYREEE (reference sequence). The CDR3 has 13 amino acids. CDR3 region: CAPGTSGTDTQYF. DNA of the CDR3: TGTGCACCCGGGACTAGTGGTACAGATACGCAGTATTTT.